Following are 16 T cell receptor beta chains from one sample sequenced in a study of blood T cell repertoires in COVID-19. Libraries were prepared by immunoSEQ multiplex PCR; TCRdb keeps only in-frame clonotypes and omits some of them. The table lists 190,000 or so clones, about nine tenths of them singletons. Source material: PBMCs or T cells enriched from blood (not recorded which). The receptors were sampled from a woman between 25 and 40 years old who had recovered from COVID-19.

CDR3 DNA: TGTGCCAGCAGCGCTTCTAGCGGGAGCTCCTACAATGAGCAGTTCTTC. Its translation: CASSASSGSSYNEQFF. The chain uses TRBV9 and TRBJ2-1; 10 positions match TRBD2. Losses at the gene ends were 3 bases for V and 0 bases for J; bases not matched to a gene: 3. The germline gives CDR1 SGDLS, CDR2 YYNGEE. The CDR3 is 16 residues long.

V and J are TRBV29-1 and TRBJ2-2; D possibly corresponds to TRBD1 (5 bases). The CDR3 length is 13 residues. Germline CDR1 SQVTM, CDR2 ANQGSEA. V was clipped by 4 bases and J by 5 bases, with 11 bases between them. In DNA, the CDR3 is TGCAGCGTTGGGGTATCAGGGACCGGGGAGCTGTTTTTT. Translated: CSVGVSGTGELFF.

The V gene is TRBV16, the J gene TRBJ1-1; 9 nucleotides match TRBD1. Germline V gene lookup returns CDR1 KGHSY and CDR2 FQNENV. The CDR3 consists of 15 residues. Losses at the gene ends were 0 bases for V and 5 bases for J; bases not matched to a gene: 4. The CDR3 DNA sequence: TGTGCCAGCAGCCAATCCACGACAGGGGGGACTGAAGCTTTCTTT. It translates to CASSQSTTGGTEAFF.

The chain is built from TRBV5-4 and TRBJ2-6; tentatively, D is TRBD1 (6 bases). V lost 4 bases to trimming and J lost 1 base, with 9 bases between them. CDR3 length equals 15 residues. Germline CDR1 SGHNT, CDR2 YYREEE (reference sequence). The CDR3 DNA follows: TGTGCCAGCAGCCCCGGACAGTCTGGGGCCAACGTCCTGACTTTC. Its protein is CASSPGQSGANVLTF.

This rearrangement joins TRBV27 to TRBJ1-4, with 10 bases matching TRBD1. This CDR3 comprises 15 residues. The V segment lost 5 bases and the J segment 4 bases; nucleotides outside the gene matches: 4. CDR1 and CDR2 from the germline V gene are MNHEY and SMNVEV (reference sequence). CDR3 amino acids: CASSPRTGGNEKLFF. DNA of the CDR3: TGTGCCAGCAGTCCACGGACAGGGGGTAATGAAAAACTGTTTTTT.

CDR3 protein: CASSRGSGELFF. The DNA for the CDR3 is TGTGCCAGCAGTAGGGGTTCCGGGGAGCTGTTTTTT. The rearrangement uses TRBV27 and TRBJ2-2; TRBD1 might be the D (5 bases). From germline, CDR1 is MNHEY and CDR2 SMNVEV (reference sequence). V was shortened by 5 bases and J by 6 bases, with 7 bases between the two germline ends. The CDR3 covers 12 residues.

This rearrangement joins TRBV7-3 to TRBJ2-1, with a possible D match to TRBD2 (5 bases). The germline V gene has CDR1 SGHTA and CDR2 FQGTGA. The CDR3 is 17 amino acids. V lost 2 bases, J lost 0 bases, and 14 bases lay in between. The CDR3, as DNA: TGTGCCAGCAGCTTATCTGCGCTAGCAACCTCCTACAATGAGCAGTTCTTC. Its protein is CASSLSALATSYNEQFF.

The chain couples TRBV30 to TRBJ2-6, with 8 bases matching TRBD1. The germline gives CDR1 GTSNPN, CDR2 SVGIG (reference sequence). The CDR3 is 13 amino acids. Here the CDR3 reads CARTGTGANVLTF. DNA of the CDR3: TGTGCACGGACAGGGACCGGGGCCAACGTCCTGACTTTC.

The rearrangement links TRBV7-9 to TRBJ1-5; D not resolved. The germline V gene encodes CDR1 SEHNR and CDR2 FQNEAQ (reference sequence). This CDR3 is 15 amino acids long. V was trimmed by 5 bases and J by 1 base, leaving 12 bases between them. As DNA, the CDR3 is TGTGCCAGCAGCAGTTTGGGAGACAGCAATCAGCCCCAGCATTTT. Encoded protein: CASSSLGDSNQPQHF.

J is TRBJ2-5 and V is TRBV5-1, with 13 bases that match TRBD2. V dropped 3 bases and J dropped 4; count of bases not matched to a gene: 6. CDR3 length: 16 amino acids. Germline-derived CDR1 and CDR2 are SGHRS and YFSETQ. Here the CDR3 DNA reads TGCGCCAGCAGCTCGTGGACTAGCGGGAGAGGAGAGACCCAGTACTTC. Amino acid sequence: CASSSWTSGRGETQYF.

This clone was seen once. The CDR3 protein is CASSLAIGSSSDTQYF. In DNA form, the CDR3 reads TGTGCCAGCAGCTTAGCGATCGGGAGTAGCTCAGATACGCAGTATTTT. The V and J genes are TRBV7-9 and TRBJ2-3, with D possibly being TRBD2 (6 bases). This CDR3 is 16 amino acids long. V was clipped by 0 bases and J by 4 bases, with 14 bases between them. In germline, CDR1 is SEHNR, CDR2 FQNEAQ (reference sequence).

V gene TRBV15 combines with J gene TRBJ1-2; TRBD1 matches at 8 bases. This CDR3 contains 15 residues. The germline V gene encodes CDR1 LNHNV and CDR2 YYDKDF (reference sequence). After removal of 0 bases from V and 4 bases from J, the junction contained 4 bases not matched to a gene. CDR3 in amino acids: CATSRDRTGTYGYTF. As DNA, the CDR3 is TGTGCCACCAGCAGAGATCGGACAGGGACCTATGGCTACACCTTC.

V is TRBV19 and J is TRBJ2-6, with D uncertain. Trimming took 1 base from V and 4 from J, leaving 5 bases between them. This CDR3 region has 14 residues. Germline-derived CDR1 and CDR2 are LNHDA and SQIVND (reference sequence). CDR3 coding DNA: TGTGCCAGTAGTATAGCGGTCGGGGCCAACGTCCTGACTTTC. This translates into CASSIAVGANVLTF.

The chain employs TRBV2 and TRBJ1-2, with D hard to call. The CDR3 consists of 12 residues. V lost 5 bases to trimming and J lost 5 bases, with 9 bases between them. Germline-derived CDR1 and CDR2 are SNHLY and FYNNEI. The CDR3 region has the DNA TGTGCCAGCAGTAACACAGAATATGGCTACACCTTC. Protein: CASSNTEYGYTF. The full variable domain, in which reference TRBV2 and TRBJ1-2 provide the parts outside the CDR3, is EPEVTQTPSHQVTQMGQEVILRCVPISNHLYFYWYRQILGQKVEFLVSFYNNEISEKSEIFDDQFSVERPDGSNFTLKIRSTKLEDSAMYFCASSNTEYGYTFGSGTRLTVV.

The chain links TRBV5-1 to TRBJ2-1, with a possible D match to TRBD2 (7 bases). From germline, CDR1 is SGHRS and CDR2 YFSETQ. The CDR3 spans 17 residues. V dropped 7 bases and J dropped 9 bases, with 29 bases sitting between them. The CDR3 is CASLVGGYLREPTEQFF. The DNA of the CDR3 is TGCGCCAGCTTAGTAGGGGGTTACTTGCGGGAGCCCACTGAGCAGTTCTTC.

This chain joins TRBV13 and TRBJ1-6; D is possibly TRBD1 (6 bases). The germline V gene has CDR1 PRHDT and CDR2 FYEKMQ (reference sequence). V was pared by 1 base and J by 7 bases, with 11 bases between. The CDR3 loop spans 15 amino acids. For the CDR3, the DNA is TGTGCCAGCAGCTTAGACAGGGCAGTGAATTCACCCCTCCACTTT. This translates into CASSLDRAVNSPLHF.